These 12 T cell receptor beta chains originate from one sample sequenced in a study of shared clonotypes between healthy human individuals (dated by TCRdb to about 2020). The library relied on the immunoSEQ multiplex PCR assay. This is the immuneACCESS table as TCRdb keeps it, with only in-frame sequences that have V and J called. A part of the clones is gone; compared with another copy, unresolved V genes explain less than half, and the rest is unexplained. This sample lists millions of clones; about 95% were detected once. Roughly 0.13% of the sample is in the top ten clones. Sequencing was performed on naive CD4+ T cells sorted from blood. In light of the paper, this sample's cell subset or site label describes: CD45RA+ positively selected. Receptors were obtained from a young man in good health.

Details on this clone: Other DNA sequences in this sample translate to the same CDR3. The chain links TRBV10-3 to TRBJ2-5, with TRBD2 identical over 8 bases. The CDR3 spans 13 residues. V lost 3 bases to trimming and J lost 5 bases; unmatched junction nucleotides: 2. Germline loops: CDR1 ENHRY, CDR2 SYGVKD. CDR3 sequence reads: CAISEGGGETQYF. The CDR3 nucleotides read TGTGCCATCAGTGAAGGCGGGGGGGAGACCCAGTACTTC.

The CDR3 region is CASTASFGGDTQYF. For the CDR3, the DNA is TGTGCCAGCACCGCATCATTCGGGGGAGATACGCAGTATTTT. The rearrangement joins TRBV6-5 to TRBJ2-3, with D maybe TRBD2 (6 bases). V shed 7 bases and J shed 5 bases, with 16 bases lying between them. This CDR3 contains 14 residues. Germline CDR1 is MNHEY and CDR2 is SVGAGI.

A remark on this clone: This sample also contains other DNA sequences that code for the same CDR3. The CDR3 coding sequence is TGTGCCAGCTCACCAAAGGAGAACACTGAAGCTTTCTTT. Translating it yields CASSPKENTEAFF. This sequence joins TRBV18 and TRBJ1-1; no clear D. Trimming pared 2 bases from V and 1 base from J, leaving 5 bases between. Germline lookup yields CDR1 KGHSH and CDR2 LQKENI. The length of the CDR3 is 13 residues.

The chain couples TRBV12-5 to TRBJ1-2; 10 bases map to TRBD1. The germline CDR1 and CDR2 sequences are LGHNT and FRNRAP. With 5 bases clipped from V and 8 bases from J, the junction kept 20 bases outside the gene matches. The CDR3 is 18 amino acids. In DNA form, the CDR3 reads TGTGCTAGTGGTCCCATCCAGACAGGGGGCACCGGGCCTGAAGGCTACACCTTC. Encoded protein: CASGPIQTGGTGPEGYTF.

This chain connects TRBV9 to TRBJ2-1, with D uncertain. Germline CDR1 and CDR2: SGDLS and YYNGEE. Trimming removed 0 bases from V and 15 bases from J, with 13 bases in between. This CDR3 spans 12 amino acids. CDR3: CASSVGVGMVFF. Here the CDR3 DNA reads TGTGCCAGCAGCGTAGGGGTGGGGATGGTGTTCTTC.

About this clone itself: This sample includes further DNA sequences coding for the same CDR3. The rearrangement uses TRBV10-3 and TRBJ2-1; D is possibly TRBD2 (6 bases). CDR3 length: 15 amino acids. Germline-derived CDR1 and CDR2 are ENHRY and SYGVKD. V gave up 0 bases and J gave up 4 bases, with 10 bases separating them. DNA for the CDR3: TGTGCCATCAGTGAGTCGAGCGGGCGATACAATGAGCAGTTCTTC. Translated, it gives CAISESSGRYNEQFF.

CDR3 coding DNA: TGTGCCAGCAGGGGCGGGAGCACAGATACGCAGTATTTT. As protein: CASRGGSTDTQYF. This chain joins TRBV28 and TRBJ2-3; possible D gene TRBD2, 5 bases. Trimming removed 6 bases from V and 0 bases from J, with 7 bases in between. The germline V gene encodes CDR1 MDHEN and CDR2 SYDVKM. The CDR3 is 13 amino acids.

The V call is TRBV28, the J call TRBJ1-6, with D possibly TRBD1 on 5 matching bases. Germline V gene sequence: CDR1 MDHEN, CDR2 SYDVKM. The V end was cut by 2 bases, the J end by 8 bases, with 19 bases between. CDR3 length: 17 amino acids. The CDR3 here is CASSLAAGPRGDSPLHF. CDR3 nucleotide sequence: TGTGCCAGCAGTTTAGCCGCCGGGCCTCGGGGCGATTCACCCCTCCACTTT.

The CDR3 coding sequence is TGTGCCAGCTCACCAGTCCAGCGGGGCTCCTACGAGCAGTACTTC. Protein: CASSPVQRGSYEQYF. The chain links TRBV18 to TRBJ2-7, with TRBD2 matching 7 bases. The V gene's germline CDR1 is KGHSH and CDR2 LQKENI. With V trimmed by 2 bases and J by 0 bases, 4 bases remained unmatched. The CDR3 sequence is 15 residues long.

The V and J genes are TRBV28 and TRBJ2-2; D is perhaps TRBD1 (6 bases). CDR1 is MDHEN and CDR2 is SYDVKM in the germline V gene. The CDR3 runs 15 residues. The ends were cut back, 5 bases at V and 4 bases at J, with 14 bases in the middle. The CDR3 loop is CASSKGELGTGELFF. CDR3 DNA sequence: TGTGCCAGCAGTAAGGGGGAGCTGGGCACCGGGGAGCTGTTTTTT.

The chain has TRBV19 and TRBJ2-1; 9 bases align to TRBD2. Per the germline V gene, CDR1 is LNHDA and CDR2 is SQIVND (reference sequence). CDR3 size: 16 residues. The junction had 3 bases not matched to a gene; V was cut back by 3 bases and J by 0 bases. CDR3 sequence (DNA): TGTGCCAGTAGTATCCAGACTAGCGGCTCCTACAATGAGCAGTTCTTC. It codes for CASSIQTSGSYNEQFF.

The chain is built from TRBV9 and TRBJ1-6; no clear D gene. Germline V gives CDR1 SGDLS, CDR2 YYNGEE. The V and J ends lost 0 bases and 2 bases respectively, with 9 bases between them. The CDR3 totals 16 residues. CDR3 loop: CASSVEATPYNSPLHF. CDR3 nucleotides: TGTGCCAGCAGCGTAGAGGCCACACCCTATAATTCACCCCTCCACTTT.